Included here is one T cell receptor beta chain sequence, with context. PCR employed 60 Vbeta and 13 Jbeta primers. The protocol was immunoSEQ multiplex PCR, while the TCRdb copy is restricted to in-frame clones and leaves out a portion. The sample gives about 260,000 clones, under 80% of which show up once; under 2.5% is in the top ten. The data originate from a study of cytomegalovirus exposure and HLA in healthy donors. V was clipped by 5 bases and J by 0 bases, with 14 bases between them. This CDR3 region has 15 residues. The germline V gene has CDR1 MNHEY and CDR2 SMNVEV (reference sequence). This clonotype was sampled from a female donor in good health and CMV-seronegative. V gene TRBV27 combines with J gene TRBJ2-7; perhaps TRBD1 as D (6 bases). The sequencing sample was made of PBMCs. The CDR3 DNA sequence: TGTGCCAGCAGTGGCCCCCTACAGGGCTCCTACGAGCAGTACTTC. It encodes CASSGPLQGSYEQYF.